The 22 T cell receptor beta chains reported below all come from one sample, sequenced in a study of tumor and adjacent non-tumor tissue in lung cancer. A modified ARM-PCR protocol with three rounds of nested PCR amplified TCRbeta. TCRdb re-called the multiplex PCR reads with MiXCR, one entry per CDR3 protein. The sample carries approximately 79,000 distinct CDR3 sequences, approximately 57% recorded once. No cell sorting was done before RNA was extracted from the tissue. Sample: lung tumor tissue. The receptor set was obtained from a man between 65 and 85 years old with non-small cell lung cancer.

Details on this clonotype: The CDR3 does not end in the conserved phenylalanine or tryptophan, so this is likely a read error. The chain carries TRBV12-3 or TRBV12-4 and TRBJ1-3; perhaps TRBD1 as D (5 bases). Trimming stripped 8 bases from V and 2 bases from J, with 13 bases between. The CDR3 spans 14 residues. Here the CDR3 reads CASEGRLAGNTIYS. CDR3 bases: TGTGCCAGCGAGGGACGGCTCGCTGGAAACACCATATATTCT.

This clonotype was counted at least ten times. The V and J genes are TRBV20-1 and TRBJ1-1; maybe TRBD1 (5 bases). This CDR3 has 14 residues. V lost 0 bases, J lost 6 bases, and 14 bases lay in between. The germline V gene has CDR1 DFQATT and CDR2 SNEGSKA (reference sequence). For the CDR3, the DNA is TGCAGTGCTAGAGACCCTGGGGGGAAGCCTGAAGCTTTCTTT. Its protein product is CSARDPGGKPEAFF.

The genes are TRBV20-1 and TRBJ2-3; the D gene could be TRBD1 or TRBD2 (5 bases each). The CDR3 is 13 residues long. The germline gives CDR1 DFQATT, CDR2 SNEGSKA (reference sequence). Trimming shortened V by 7 bases and J by 6 bases, and 17 bases separated the two germline ends. The DNA for the CDR3 is TGCAGTGTACTGGTGGGGGACCGGGATACGCAGTATTTT. Its translation is CSVLVGDRDTQYF.

Concerning this clonotype itself: One junction end disagrees with the germline gene, perhaps due to a read error. The chain is built from TRBV2 and TRBJ1-2, with unresolved D. The CDR3 loop spans 13 amino acids. Per the germline V gene, CDR1 is SNHLY and CDR2 is FYNNEI. CDR3: CASCERQVYGYTF. CDR3 nucleotide sequence: TGTGCCAGCTGTGAAAGGCAAGTCTATGGCTACACCTTC.

The genes are TRBV4-2 and TRBJ2-5; D is unresolved. The germline V gene has CDR1 LGHNA and CDR2 YNFKEQ. Trimming took off 2 bases at V and 6 bases at J, with 7 bases between the two ends. The CDR3 is 12 residues long. The DNA of the CDR3 is TGTGCCAGCAGCCAACGACACAAGACCCAGTACTTC. Its translation is CASSQRHKTQYF.

The V call is TRBV4-2, the J call TRBJ2-7, with D tentatively TRBD2 (7 bases). Germline V CDR1 and CDR2: LGHNA, YNFKEQ. This CDR3 contains 14 residues. CDR3 in amino acids: CTSSHPGGGREQYF. CDR3 sequence (DNA): TGTACAAGCAGCCATCCTGGGGGGGGCCGCGAGCAGTACTTC.

V is TRBV28 and J is TRBJ2-5, with D perhaps given as TRBD1 or TRBD2 (5 bases each). Trimming pared 2 bases from V and 4 bases from J, leaving 14 bases between. This CDR3 comprises 15 residues. Germline V gene lookup returns CDR1 MDHEN and CDR2 SYDVKM. In DNA, the CDR3 is TGTGCCAGCAGTTTACCCACCGGGACCTCAGAGACCCAGTACTTC. It yields the protein CASSLPTGTSETQYF.

This clonotype came up many times. The rearrangement joins TRBV29-1 to TRBJ2-1; D unclear. Germline V gives CDR1 SQVTM, CDR2 ANQGSEA. The CDR3 is made up of 14 amino acids. V lost 7 bases to trimming and J lost 0 bases, with 13 bases between them. CDR3 sequence (DNA): TGCAGCGCCTTAGGCCCGAGCTCCTACAATGAGCAGTTCTTC. This codes for CSALGPSSYNEQFF.

This clonotype was recorded at least ten times. V usage is TRBV20-1 and J usage is TRBJ1-1; D remains ambiguous. Germline assignment: CDR1 DFQATT and CDR2 SNEGSKA (reference sequence). This CDR3 region has 13 residues. Trimming left V 0 bases short and J 5 bases short, with 10 bases between. CDR3 amino acids: CSARDPPLTEAFF. The DNA of the CDR3 is TGCAGTGCTAGAGATCCCCCACTAACTGAAGCTTTCTTT.

Of note for this clonotype: A read error may produce the germline difference seen at one junction end. This sequence joins TRBV7-6 and TRBJ2-7, with a tentative D call TRBD2 (7 bases). CDR3 length equals 14 residues. Germline V gene lookup returns CDR1 SGHVS and CDR2 FNYEAQ. CDR3 residues: CASSTPGEGDEHYF. The CDR3 region has the DNA TGTGCCAGCAGCACTCCAGGGGAGGGCGACGAGCACTACTTC.

The chain is built from TRBV11-2 and TRBJ2-2, with D perhaps matching TRBD2 (5 bases). Trimming pared 10 bases from V and 7 bases from J, leaving 22 bases between. The CDR3 has 15 amino acids. The germline gives CDR1 SGHAT, CDR2 FQNNGV. This chain's CDR3 is CAICLSTPGVGELFF. CDR3 in DNA: TGTGCCATCTGCTTATCAACCCCCGGGGTCGGGGAGCTGTTTTTT.

The chain combines TRBV4-1 with TRBJ1-5; D call uncertain. The CDR3 loop spans 15 amino acids. Germline V gene data show CDR1 as MGHRA and CDR2 as YSYEKL. The V end lost 1 base, the J end lost 3 bases, and 10 bases lay between the germline ends. DNA of the CDR3: TGCGCCAGCAGCCAAGGATCAGGTGTCAATCAGCCCCAGCATTTT. Translated: CASSQGSGVNQPQHF.

This chain links TRBV4-2 with TRBJ1-3; D uncertain. Germline-derived CDR1 and CDR2 are LGHNA and YNFKEQ. This CDR3 region has 19 residues. DNA for the CDR3: TGTACCTGCAGCCATCCCGTTGTCGGGCAAGGAAGGCCTGGAAACACCATATATTTT. It translates to CTCSHPVVGQGRPGNTIYF.

In the case of this clonotype: This CDR3 is missing its conserved last phenylalanine or tryptophan, likely due to a read error. This chain joins TRBV11-3 and TRBJ2-5; either TRBD1 or TRBD2 may fit D (5 bases each). CDR3 length equals 17 residues. Trimming removed 0 bases at V and 5 bases at J, with 19 bases between. The germline gives CDR1 SGHNT, CDR2 YENEEA. The CDR3 region has the DNA TGTGCCAGCAGCTTAGACGCCCAAGGTTTTGAGGGGGAGACCCAGTACTTA. This translates into CASSLDAQGFEGETQYL.

This clonotype has a handful of counts. The chain joins TRBV29-1 to TRBJ2-7; 11 nucleotides match TRBD1. The CDR3 spans 14 residues. Germline CDR1 SQVTM, CDR2 ANQGSEA. V lost 7 bases to trimming and J lost 6 bases; unmatched junction nucleotides: 11. The CDR3: CSASEAGQGGEQYF. DNA of the CDR3: TGCAGCGCCTCGGAGGCGGGACAGGGGGGCGAGCAGTACTTC.

With respect to this clonotype: A read error is likely, as this CDR3 ends without the conserved phenylalanine or tryptophan. The chain recombines TRBV29-1 with TRBJ2-5; tentative D call: TRBD2 (6 bases). This CDR3 has 12 residues. Germline assignment: CDR1 SQVTM and CDR2 ANQGSEA. CDR3 DNA: TGCAGCGTTGGGCGGGGCCAAGGGACCCAGTACATC. Its protein is CSVGRGQGTQYI.

Details on this clonotype: Relative to the germline gene, one junction end is altered; a read error may explain this. This chain's CDR3 is CAGSWTRTGQDTQYF. The CDR3 bases are TGTGCCGGCAGCTGGACCAGGACAGGACAAGATACCCAGTACTTC. The chain employs TRBV11-2 and TRBJ2-5; 7 nucleotides align to TRBD1. This CDR3 spans 15 amino acids. The germline V gene has CDR1 SGHAT and CDR2 FQNNGV.

Concerning this clonotype: With a much larger clone just one base away, this may be a read error. The CDR3 here is CAWSVLARQPQHF. For the CDR3, the DNA is TGTGCCTGGAGTGTATTGGCTCGTCAGCCCCAGCATTTT. This chain joins TRBV30 and TRBJ1-5; D ambiguous. Germline loops: CDR1 GTSNPN, CDR2 SVGIG (reference sequence). The CDR3 consists of 13 residues. The ends were cut back, 0 bases at V and 6 bases at J, with 9 bases in the middle.

This clonotype was picked up one time. The junction shows a germline mismatch at one end, possibly a read error. The J gene is TRBJ1-3, the V gene TRBV4-1; no definite D call. This CDR3 contains 15 residues. The germline gives CDR1 MGHRA, CDR2 YSYEKL. The CDR3 DNA reads as TGCGTCAGCAGCGAAGATCTCGGGGTTGGAAACACCTTATATTTT. This gives the protein CVSSEDLGVGNTLYF.

This clonotype was detected ten times or more. CDR3 amino acids: CAWRSTSGSLSYNEQFF. In DNA, the CDR3 is TGTGCCTGGAGGTCGACTAGCGGGAGCCTCTCCTACAATGAGCAGTTCTTC. The J gene is TRBJ2-1, the V gene TRBV30; 12 bases agree with TRBD2. The CDR3 is made up of 17 amino acids. J was trimmed by 0 bases and V by 3 bases; bases with no gene match: 6. The V gene's germline CDR1 is GTSNPN and CDR2 SVGIG (reference sequence).

This clonotype was seen repeatedly, ten times or more. J is TRBJ2-3 and V is TRBV5-4; 8 bases are a match to TRBD2. CDR1 and CDR2 (germline): SGHNT, YYREEE (reference sequence). The CDR3 is made up of 15 amino acids. Trimming cost V 0 bases and J 6 bases; bases outside gene matches: 6. CDR3 sequence: CASSLAGRGRDTQYF. As DNA, the CDR3 is TGTGCCAGCAGCTTGGCCGGGCGCGGGAGGGATACGCAGTATTTT.

Comments on this clonotype: A much more abundant neighbour one base away suggests this may be a read error. This chain links TRBV29-1 with TRBJ2-7; the D is unclear. The CDR3 spans 15 residues. V shed 4 bases and J shed 3 bases, with 19 bases lying between them. Germline assignment: CDR1 SQVTM and CDR2 ANQGSEA. The CDR3 DNA reads TGCAGCGTTGGAGTTGGGGTGGGGTCACACTACGAGCAGTACTTC. Translation: CSVGVGVGSHYEQYF.